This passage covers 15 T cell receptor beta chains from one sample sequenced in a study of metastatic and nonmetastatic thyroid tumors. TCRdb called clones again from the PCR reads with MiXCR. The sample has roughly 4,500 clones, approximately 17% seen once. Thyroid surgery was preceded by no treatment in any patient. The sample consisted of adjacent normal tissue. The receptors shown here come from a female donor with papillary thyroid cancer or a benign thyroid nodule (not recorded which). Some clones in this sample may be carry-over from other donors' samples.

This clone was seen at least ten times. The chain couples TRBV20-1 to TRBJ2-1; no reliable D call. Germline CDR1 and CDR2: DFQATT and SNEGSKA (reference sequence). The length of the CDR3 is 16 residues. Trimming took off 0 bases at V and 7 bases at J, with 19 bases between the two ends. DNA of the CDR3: TGCAGTGCTAGAGATCATACTATAGGTTTGTGGAATGAGCAGTTCTTC. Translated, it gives CSARDHTIGLWNEQFF.

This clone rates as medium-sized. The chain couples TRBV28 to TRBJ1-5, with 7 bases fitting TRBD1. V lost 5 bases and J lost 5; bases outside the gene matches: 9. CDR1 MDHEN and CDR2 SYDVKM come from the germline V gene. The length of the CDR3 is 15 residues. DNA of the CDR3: TGTGCCAGCAGTCCCTTCGGACAGGCCTATCAGCCCCAGCATTTT. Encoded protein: CASSPFGQAYQPQHF.

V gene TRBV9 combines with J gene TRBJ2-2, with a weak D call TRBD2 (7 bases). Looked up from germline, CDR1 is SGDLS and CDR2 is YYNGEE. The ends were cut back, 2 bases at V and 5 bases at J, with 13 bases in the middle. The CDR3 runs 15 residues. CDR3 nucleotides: TGTGCCAGCAGCGTGCGGGGGCGGGGGACCGGGGAGCTGTTTTTT. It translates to CASSVRGRGTGELFF.

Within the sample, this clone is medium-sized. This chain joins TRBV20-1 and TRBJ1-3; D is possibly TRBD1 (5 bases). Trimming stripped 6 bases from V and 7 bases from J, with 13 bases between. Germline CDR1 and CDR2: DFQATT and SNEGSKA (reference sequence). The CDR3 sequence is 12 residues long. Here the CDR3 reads CSATGTVNTIYF. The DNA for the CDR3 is TGCAGTGCGACGGGGACGGTGAACACCATATATTTT.

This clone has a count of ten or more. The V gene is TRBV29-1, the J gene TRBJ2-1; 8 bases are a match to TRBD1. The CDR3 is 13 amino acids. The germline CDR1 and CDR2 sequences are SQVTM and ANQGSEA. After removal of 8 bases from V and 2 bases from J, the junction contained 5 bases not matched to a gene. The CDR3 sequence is CSTDRGTYNEQFF. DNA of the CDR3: TGCAGCACAGACAGGGGCACCTACAATGAGCAGTTCTTC.

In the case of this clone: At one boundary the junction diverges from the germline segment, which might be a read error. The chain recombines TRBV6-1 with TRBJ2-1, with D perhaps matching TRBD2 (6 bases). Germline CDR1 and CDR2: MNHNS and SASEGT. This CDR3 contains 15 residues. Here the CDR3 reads CAGSPGGATYNEQFF. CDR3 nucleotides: TGTGCCGGCAGCCCAGGAGGGGCTACATACAATGAGCAGTTCTTC.

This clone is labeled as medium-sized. CDR3 loop: CASSLRAGVLNQPQHF. CDR3 DNA: TGTGCCAGCAGTTTAAGGGCAGGGGTTTTGAATCAGCCCCAGCATTTT. The chain has TRBV27 and TRBJ1-5; D perhaps matches TRBD1 (6 bases). Germline V CDR1 and CDR2: MNHEY, SMNVEV (reference sequence). CDR3 length: 16 amino acids. The germline V and J ends were trimmed by 2 bases and 4 bases, with 15 bases remaining between them.

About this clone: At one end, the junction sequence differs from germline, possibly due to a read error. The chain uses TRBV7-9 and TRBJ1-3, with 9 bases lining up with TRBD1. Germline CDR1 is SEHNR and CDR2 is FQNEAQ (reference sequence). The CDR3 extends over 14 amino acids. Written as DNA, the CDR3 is TGTTCCAGCAGCCCTGACAGGGGGGTTTACACTATATATTTT. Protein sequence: CSSSPDRGVYTIYF. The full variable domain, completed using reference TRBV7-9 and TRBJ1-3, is DTGVSQNPRHKITKRGQNVTFRCDPISEHNRLYWYRQTLGQGPEFLTYFQNEAQLEKSRLLSDRFSAERPKGSFSTLEIQRTEQGDSAMYLCSSSPDRGVYTIYFGEGSWLTVV.

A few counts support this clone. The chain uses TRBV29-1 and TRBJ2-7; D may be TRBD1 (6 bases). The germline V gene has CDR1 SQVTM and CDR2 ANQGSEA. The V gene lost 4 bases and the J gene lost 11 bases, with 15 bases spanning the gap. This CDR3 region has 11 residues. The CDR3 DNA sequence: TGCAGCGTTGTTTGGGGGCACGAAAAGTACGTC. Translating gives CSVVWGHEKYV.

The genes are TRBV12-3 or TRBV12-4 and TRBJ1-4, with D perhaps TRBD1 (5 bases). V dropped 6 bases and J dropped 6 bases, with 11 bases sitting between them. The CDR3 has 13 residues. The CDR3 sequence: CASRLQEDEKLFF. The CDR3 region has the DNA TGTGCCAGCAGGCTACAGGAGGATGAAAAACTGTTTTTT.

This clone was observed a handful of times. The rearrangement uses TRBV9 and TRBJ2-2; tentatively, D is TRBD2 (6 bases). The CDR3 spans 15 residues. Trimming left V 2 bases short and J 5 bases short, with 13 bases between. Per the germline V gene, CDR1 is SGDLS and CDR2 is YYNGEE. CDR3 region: CASSVGGRGTGELFF. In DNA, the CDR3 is TGTGCCAGCAGCGTGGGGGGTCGGGGGACCGGGGAGCTGTTTTTT.

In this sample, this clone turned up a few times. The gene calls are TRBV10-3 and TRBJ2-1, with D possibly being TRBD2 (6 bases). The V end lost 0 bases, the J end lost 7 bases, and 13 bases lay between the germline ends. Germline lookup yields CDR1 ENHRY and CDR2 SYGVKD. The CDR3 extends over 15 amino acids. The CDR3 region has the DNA TGTGCCATCAGTGAGTCCGCCTTGGGGGGAAATGAGCAGTTCTTC. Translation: CAISESALGGNEQFF.

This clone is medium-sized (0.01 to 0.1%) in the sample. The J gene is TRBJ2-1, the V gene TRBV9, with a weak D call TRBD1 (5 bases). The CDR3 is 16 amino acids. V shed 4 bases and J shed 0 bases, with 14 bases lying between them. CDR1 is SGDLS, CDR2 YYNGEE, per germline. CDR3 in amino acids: CASSPYAGASYNEQFF. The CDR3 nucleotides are TGTGCCAGCAGCCCCTATGCTGGGGCCTCCTACAATGAGCAGTTCTTC.

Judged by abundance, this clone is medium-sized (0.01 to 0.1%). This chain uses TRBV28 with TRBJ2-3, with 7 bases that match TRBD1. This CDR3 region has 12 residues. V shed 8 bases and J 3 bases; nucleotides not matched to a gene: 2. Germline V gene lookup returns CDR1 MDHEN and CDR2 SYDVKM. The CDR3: CASSRGTDTQYF. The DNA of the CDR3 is TGTGCCAGCTCCAGGGGGACAGATACGCAGTATTTT.

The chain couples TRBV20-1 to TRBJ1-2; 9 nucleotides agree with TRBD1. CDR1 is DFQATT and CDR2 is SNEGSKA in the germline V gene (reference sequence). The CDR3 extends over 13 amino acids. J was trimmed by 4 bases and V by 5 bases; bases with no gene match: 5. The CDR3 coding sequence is TGCAGTGCTTCGGGACAGGGTGCCTATGGCTACACCTTC. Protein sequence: CSASGQGAYGYTF.